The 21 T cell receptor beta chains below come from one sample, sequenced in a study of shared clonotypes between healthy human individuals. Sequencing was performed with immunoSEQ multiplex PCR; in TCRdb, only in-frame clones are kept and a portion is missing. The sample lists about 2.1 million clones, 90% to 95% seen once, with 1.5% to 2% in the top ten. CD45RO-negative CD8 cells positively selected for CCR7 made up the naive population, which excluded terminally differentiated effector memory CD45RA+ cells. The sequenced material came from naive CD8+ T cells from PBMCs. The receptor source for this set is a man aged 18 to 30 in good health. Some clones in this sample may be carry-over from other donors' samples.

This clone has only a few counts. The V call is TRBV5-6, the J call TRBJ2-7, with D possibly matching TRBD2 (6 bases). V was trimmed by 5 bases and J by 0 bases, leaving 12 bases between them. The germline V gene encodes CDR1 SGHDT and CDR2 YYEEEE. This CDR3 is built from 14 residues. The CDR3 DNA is TGTGCCAGCAGTAGCGGTTTGAGCTCCTACGAGCAGTACTTC. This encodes CASSSGLSSYEQYF.

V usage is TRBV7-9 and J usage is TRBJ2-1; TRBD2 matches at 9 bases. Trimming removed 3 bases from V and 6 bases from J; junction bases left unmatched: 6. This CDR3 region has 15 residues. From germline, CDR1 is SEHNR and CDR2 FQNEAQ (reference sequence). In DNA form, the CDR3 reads TGTGCCAGCAGCTTTGCGGGAGGGAAGGCCAATGAGCAGTTCTTC. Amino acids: CASSFAGGKANEQFF.

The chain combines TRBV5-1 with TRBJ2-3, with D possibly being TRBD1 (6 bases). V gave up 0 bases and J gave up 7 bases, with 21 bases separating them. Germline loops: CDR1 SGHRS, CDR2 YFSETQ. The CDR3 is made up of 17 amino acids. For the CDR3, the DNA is TGCGCCAGCAGCTTGGACTGGACGCCCGGGACATTGCATACGCAGTATTTT. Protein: CASSLDWTPGTLHTQYF.

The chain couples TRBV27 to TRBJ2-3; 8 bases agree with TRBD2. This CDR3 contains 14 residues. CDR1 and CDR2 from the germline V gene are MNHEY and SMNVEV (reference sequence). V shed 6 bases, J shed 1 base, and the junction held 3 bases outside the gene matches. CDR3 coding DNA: TGTGCCAGCAGGTATAGCGGGGGCACAGATACGCAGTATTTT. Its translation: CASRYSGGTDTQYF.

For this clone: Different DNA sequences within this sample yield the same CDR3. The CDR3 coding sequence is TGTGCTAGCGGACAGGGTGATCAGCCCCAGCATTTT. Its protein product is CASGQGDQPQHF. V gene TRBV12-5 combines with J gene TRBJ1-5; 8 bases are shared with TRBD1. V gave up 9 bases and J gave up 5 bases; unmatched junction bases: 3. CDR1 and CDR2 (germline): LGHNT, FRNRAP. CDR3 length: 12 amino acids.

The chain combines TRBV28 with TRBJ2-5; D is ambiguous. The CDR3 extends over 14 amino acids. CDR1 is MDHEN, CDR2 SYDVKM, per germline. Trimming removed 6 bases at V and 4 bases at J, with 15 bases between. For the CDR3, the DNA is TGTGCCAGCAGCCCTAGACGAGGTGTAGAGACCCAGTACTTC. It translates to CASSPRRGVETQYF.

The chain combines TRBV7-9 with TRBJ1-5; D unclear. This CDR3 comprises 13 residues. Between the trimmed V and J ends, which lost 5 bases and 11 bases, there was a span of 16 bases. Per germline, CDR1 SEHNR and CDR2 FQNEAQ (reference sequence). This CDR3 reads CASSPDGPQAQHF. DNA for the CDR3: TGTGCCAGCAGCCCGGACGGACCTCAAGCCCAGCATTTT.

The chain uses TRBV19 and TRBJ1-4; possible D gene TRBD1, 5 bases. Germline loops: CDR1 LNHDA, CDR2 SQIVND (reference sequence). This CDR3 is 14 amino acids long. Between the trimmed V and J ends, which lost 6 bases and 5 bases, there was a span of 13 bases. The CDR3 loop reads CASSGETVNEKLFF. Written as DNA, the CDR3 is TGTGCCAGTAGCGGGGAGACAGTAAATGAAAAACTGTTTTTT.

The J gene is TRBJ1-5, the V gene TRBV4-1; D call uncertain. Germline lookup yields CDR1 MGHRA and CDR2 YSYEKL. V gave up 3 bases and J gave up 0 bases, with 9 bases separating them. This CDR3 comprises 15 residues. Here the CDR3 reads CASSHYRDSNQPQHF. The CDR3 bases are TGCGCCAGCAGCCATTACAGAGATAGCAATCAGCCCCAGCATTTT.

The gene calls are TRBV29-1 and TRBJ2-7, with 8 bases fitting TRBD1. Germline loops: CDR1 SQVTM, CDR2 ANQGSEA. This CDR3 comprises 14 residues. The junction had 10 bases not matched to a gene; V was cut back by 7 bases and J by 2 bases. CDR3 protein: CSALGGQGTYEQYF. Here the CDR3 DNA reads TGCAGCGCCCTAGGCGGACAGGGTACCTACGAGCAGTACTTC.

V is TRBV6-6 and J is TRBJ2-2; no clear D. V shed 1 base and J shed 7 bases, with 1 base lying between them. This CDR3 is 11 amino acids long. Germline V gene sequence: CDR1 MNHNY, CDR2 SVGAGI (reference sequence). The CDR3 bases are TGTGCCAGCAGTTACTTCGGGGAGCTGTTTTTT. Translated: CASSYFGELFF.

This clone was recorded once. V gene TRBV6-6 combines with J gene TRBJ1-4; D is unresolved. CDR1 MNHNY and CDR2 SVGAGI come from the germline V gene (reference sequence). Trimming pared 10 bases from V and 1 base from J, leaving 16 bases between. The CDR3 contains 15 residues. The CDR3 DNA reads TGTGCCACCATCCCCCGCGGGCAAACTAATGAAAAACTGTTTTTT. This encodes CATIPRGQTNEKLFF.

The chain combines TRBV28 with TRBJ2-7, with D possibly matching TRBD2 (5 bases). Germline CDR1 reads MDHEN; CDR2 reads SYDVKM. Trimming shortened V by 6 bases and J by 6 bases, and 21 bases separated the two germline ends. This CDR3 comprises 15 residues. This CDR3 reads CASSQLTSLAGEQYF. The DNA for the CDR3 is TGTGCCAGCAGCCAACTAACGAGTCTAGCCGGCGAGCAGTACTTC.

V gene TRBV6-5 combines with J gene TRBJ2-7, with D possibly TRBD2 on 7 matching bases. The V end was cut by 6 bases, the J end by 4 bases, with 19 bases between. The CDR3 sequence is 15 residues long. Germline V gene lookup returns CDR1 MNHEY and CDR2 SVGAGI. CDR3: CASRGVRGARYEQYF. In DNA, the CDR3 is TGTGCCAGCAGGGGCGTTCGGGGGGCAAGGTACGAGCAGTACTTC.

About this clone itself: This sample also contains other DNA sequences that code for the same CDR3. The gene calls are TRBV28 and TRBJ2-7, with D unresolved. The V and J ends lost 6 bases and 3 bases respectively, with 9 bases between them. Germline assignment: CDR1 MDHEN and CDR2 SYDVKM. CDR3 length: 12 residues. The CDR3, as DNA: TGTGCCAGCAGCCCAAACAGCTACGAGCAGTACTTC. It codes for CASSPNSYEQYF.

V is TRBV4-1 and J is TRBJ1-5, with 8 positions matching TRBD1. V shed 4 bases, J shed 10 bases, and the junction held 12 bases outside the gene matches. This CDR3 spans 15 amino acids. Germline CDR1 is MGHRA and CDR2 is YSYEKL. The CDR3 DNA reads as TGCGCCAGCAGCCGCAGACAGGGGTCGCAAGATCCCCAGCATTTT. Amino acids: CASSRRQGSQDPQHF.

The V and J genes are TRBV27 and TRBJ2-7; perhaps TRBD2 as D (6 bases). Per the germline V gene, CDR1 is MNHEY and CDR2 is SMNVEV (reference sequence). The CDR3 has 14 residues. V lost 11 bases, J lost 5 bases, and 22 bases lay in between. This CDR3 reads CAAGEGGVPHEQYF. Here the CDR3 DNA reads TGTGCCGCAGGAGAGGGCGGGGTCCCCCACGAGCAGTACTTC.

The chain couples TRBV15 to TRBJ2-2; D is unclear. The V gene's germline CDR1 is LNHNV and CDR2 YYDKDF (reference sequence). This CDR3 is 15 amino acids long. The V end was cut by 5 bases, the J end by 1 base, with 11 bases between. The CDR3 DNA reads TGTGCCACCAGCCTGTGGACGGAGAACACCGGGGAGCTGTTTTTT. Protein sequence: CATSLWTENTGELFF.

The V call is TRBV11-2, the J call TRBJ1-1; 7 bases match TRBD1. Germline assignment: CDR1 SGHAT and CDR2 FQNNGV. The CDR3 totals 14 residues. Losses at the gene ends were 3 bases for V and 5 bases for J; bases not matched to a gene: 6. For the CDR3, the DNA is TGTGCCAGCAGCTTCTCAGGGGGAAGGACTGAAGCTTTCTTT. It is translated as CASSFSGGRTEAFF.

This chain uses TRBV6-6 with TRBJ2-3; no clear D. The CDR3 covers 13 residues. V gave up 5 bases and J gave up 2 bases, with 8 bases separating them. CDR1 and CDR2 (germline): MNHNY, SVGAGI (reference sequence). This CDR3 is CASSPVFTDTQYF. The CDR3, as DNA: TGTGCCAGCAGTCCGGTATTCACAGATACGCAGTATTTT.

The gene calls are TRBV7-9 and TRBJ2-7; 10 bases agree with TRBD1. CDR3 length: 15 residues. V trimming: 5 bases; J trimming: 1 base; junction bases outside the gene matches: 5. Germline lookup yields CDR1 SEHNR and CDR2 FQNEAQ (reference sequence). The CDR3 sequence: CASSTWDRGSYEQYF. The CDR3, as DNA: TGTGCCAGCAGCACCTGGGACAGGGGTTCCTACGAGCAGTACTTC.